The 16 T cell receptor beta chains listed next were all sequenced from one sample in a study of T cell responses to AZD1222 COVID-19 vaccine. Here immunoSEQ multiplex PCR was the method, and the copy in TCRdb shows in-frame clones only, minus some. The table shows about 270,000 clones, with 90% to 95% occurring only once. Sequenced here: peripheral blood, sampled 28 days after the second AZD1222 dose. The receptor source for this set is an adult who received the AZD1222 COVID-19 vaccine.

The chain couples TRBV7-8 to TRBJ2-1; no definite D call. Germline V CDR1 and CDR2: SGHVS, FQNEAQ. V gave up 4 bases and J gave up 6 bases, with 10 bases separating them. This CDR3 has 13 amino acids. This chain's CDR3 is CASSSSLGNEQFF. CDR3 DNA sequence: TGTGCCAGCAGCTCATCCCTAGGCAATGAGCAGTTCTTC. Full variable domain (remainder filled in from reference TRBV7-8 and TRBJ2-1): GAGVSQSPRYKVAKRGQDVALRCDPISGHVSLFWYQQALGQGPEFLTYFQNEAQLDKSGLPSDRFFAERPEGSVSTLKIQRTQQEDSAVYLCASSSSLGNEQFFGPGTRLTVL.

The chain has TRBV6-5 and TRBJ2-6; no definite D call. The V end lost 11 bases, the J end lost 0 bases, and 11 bases lay between the germline ends. The CDR3 totals 14 residues. From germline, CDR1 is MNHEY and CDR2 SVGAGI. The CDR3 DNA sequence: TGTGCCGGCAAGCCCTCCTCTGGGGCCAACGTCCTGACTTTC. Protein: CAGKPSSGANVLTF.

The rearrangement joins TRBV7-9 to TRBJ2-5; D gene uncertain. The germline CDR1 and CDR2 sequences are SEHNR and FQNEAQ (reference sequence). V was shortened by 8 bases and J by 4 bases, with 11 bases between the two germline ends. This CDR3 is 12 amino acids long. The CDR3 spells CASGPVGETQYF. In DNA, the CDR3 is TGTGCCAGCGGTCCGGTGGGAGAGACCCAGTACTTC.

The chain carries TRBV2 and TRBJ2-5; D unclear. V was pared by 6 bases and J by 5 bases, with 13 bases between. CDR3 length: 13 residues. The germline V gene encodes CDR1 SNHLY and CDR2 FYNNEI. The CDR3 is CASRWNIGETQYF. The DNA for the CDR3 is TGTGCCAGCAGGTGGAACATAGGGGAGACCCAGTACTTC.

This sequence joins TRBV2 and TRBJ2-3, with TRBD2 identical over 8 bases. The CDR3 consists of 13 residues. Trimming took 4 bases from V and 10 from J; bases not matched to a gene: 7. In germline, CDR1 is SNHLY, CDR2 FYNNEI. CDR3 DNA sequence: TGTGCCAGCAGTGGTCCCCGGGAGGGCGCGCAGTATTTT. Translated: CASSGPREGAQYF.

V and J are TRBV7-9 and TRBJ2-1; TRBD1 matches 10 bases. The CDR3 is 12 residues long. Looked up from germline, CDR1 is SEHNR and CDR2 is FQNEAQ (reference sequence). V dropped 3 bases and J dropped 11; count of bases not matched to a gene: 1. The CDR3 DNA sequence: TGTGCCAGCAGCTTGGGACAGGGGAAGCAGTTCTTC. Protein product: CASSLGQGKQFF.

This chain uses TRBV20-1 with TRBJ1-1; tentatively, D is TRBD1 (5 bases). Trimming left V 3 bases short and J 3 bases short, with 17 bases between. The CDR3 is 15 amino acids. Germline V gene sequence: CDR1 DFQATT, CDR2 SNEGSKA (reference sequence). CDR3 in DNA: TGCAGTGCTAGTCCCCCCGGGGGTCCCCACACTGAAGCTTTCTTT. This encodes CSASPPGGPHTEAFF.

The genes are TRBV28 and TRBJ2-7; no firm D call. Germline values: CDR1 MDHEN, CDR2 SYDVKM. This CDR3 contains 14 residues. Trimming removed 2 bases from V and 0 bases from J, with 8 bases in between. Written as DNA, the CDR3 is TGTGCCAGCAGTTTACGGGCTCGCTCCTACGAGCAGTACTTC. Protein sequence: CASSLRARSYEQYF.

The V gene is TRBV5-1, the J gene TRBJ1-1; no firm D call. From germline, CDR1 is SGHRS and CDR2 YFSETQ. The CDR3 extends over 13 amino acids. Trimming left V 6 bases short and J 7 bases short, with 16 bases between. This chain's CDR3 is CASTPLGIGEAFF. The CDR3 bases are TGCGCCAGCACCCCCTTGGGTATCGGTGAAGCTTTCTTT.

This clone was detected only once. This sequence joins TRBV6-5 and TRBJ2-3; perhaps TRBD2 as D (6 bases). The ends were cut back, 6 bases at V and 4 bases at J, with 17 bases in the middle. The CDR3 is 15 residues long. The germline CDR1 and CDR2 sequences are MNHEY and SVGAGI. The CDR3 region is CASRVGLRGADTQYF. In DNA form, the CDR3 reads TGTGCCAGCAGGGTGGGACTCCGAGGGGCAGATACGCAGTATTTT.

The chain carries TRBV25-1 and TRBJ2-3; D may be TRBD1 (5 bases). The CDR3 totals 15 residues. V shed 4 bases and J shed 3 bases, with 14 bases lying between them. Germline V gene data show CDR1 as MGHDK and CDR2 as SYGVNS. The CDR3 DNA is TGTGCCAGCAGTGGTCCCCCGGCAGGGACAGATACGCAGTATTTT. Translated: CASSGPPAGTDTQYF.

The gene calls are TRBV28 and TRBJ2-7, with a possible D match to TRBD2 (7 bases). The germline CDR1 and CDR2 sequences are MDHEN and SYDVKM. V lost 6 bases and J 0 bases, leaving 12 bases between the germline ends. The CDR3 extends over 14 amino acids. The CDR3 DNA is TGTGCCAGCAGACCCGGGGGGCCCTCCTACGAGCAGTACTTC. This encodes CASRPGGPSYEQYF.

On this clone: The sample carries other DNA sequences with the same CDR3. The rearrangement uses TRBV6-5 and TRBJ2-7; 7 nucleotides match TRBD1. Germline values: CDR1 MNHEY, CDR2 SVGAGI. This CDR3 contains 13 residues. The V gene end was trimmed by 6 bases and the J gene end by 3 bases; junction bases not matched to a gene: 5. CDR3 DNA sequence: TGTGCCAGCAGACCGACAGGGAGCTACGAGCAGTACTTC. Translating gives CASRPTGSYEQYF.

V gene TRBV7-9 combines with J gene TRBJ2-1; D is possibly TRBD2 (6 bases). The CDR3 consists of 15 residues. V was cut by 6 bases and J by 5 bases, with 17 bases left in between. The germline CDR1 and CDR2 sequences are SEHNR and FQNEAQ (reference sequence). The CDR3 is CASRIGSYQHNEQFF. CDR3 DNA sequence: TGTGCCAGCAGAATCGGGAGTTACCAACACAATGAGCAGTTCTTC.

The chain employs TRBV6-2 or TRBV6-3 and TRBJ2-1; D is perhaps TRBD1 (5 bases). CDR1 is MNHEY and CDR2 is SVGEGT in the germline V gene. This CDR3 comprises 11 residues. V lost 5 bases and J 15 bases, leaving 14 bases between the germline ends. This CDR3 is CASSHGPRGFF. The CDR3 DNA reads as TGTGCCAGCAGTCACGGACCAAGGGGGTTCTTC.

The V call is TRBV19, the J call TRBJ1-6; D is undetermined. Trimming stripped 10 bases from V and 7 bases from J, with 17 bases between. This CDR3 is 14 amino acids long. Germline CDR1 LNHDA, CDR2 SQIVND (reference sequence). The CDR3 nucleotides read TGTGCCACCACATCGGCCTCAAGAAATTCACCCCTCCACTTT. It translates to CATTSASRNSPLHF.